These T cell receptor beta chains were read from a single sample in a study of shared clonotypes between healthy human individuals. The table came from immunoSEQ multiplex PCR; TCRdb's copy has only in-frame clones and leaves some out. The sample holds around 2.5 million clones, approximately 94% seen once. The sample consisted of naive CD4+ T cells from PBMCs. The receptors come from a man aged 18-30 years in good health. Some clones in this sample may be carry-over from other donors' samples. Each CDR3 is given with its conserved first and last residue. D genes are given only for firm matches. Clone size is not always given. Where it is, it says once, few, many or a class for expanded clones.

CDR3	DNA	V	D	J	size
CASRGNTEAFF	TGTGCCAGCAGGGGGAACACTGAAGCTTTCTTT	TRBV27	NA	TRBJ1-1	few
CASSKVEIFGRGDGYTF	TGTGCCAGCAGCAAAGTTGAAATTTTCGGTAGGGGAGATGGCTACACCTTC	TRBV21-1	NA	TRBJ1-2	NA
CASSVRRGRGTTGELFF	TGTGCCAGCAGTGTACGGAGGGGGAGGGGGACCACCGGGGAGCTGTTTTTT	TRBV25-1	NA	TRBJ2-2	NA
CASSLGQGRYEQYF	TGCGCCAGCAGCTTAGGACAGGGACGGTACGAGCAGTACTTC	TRBV5-1	TRBD1	TRBJ2-7	NA
CASSYLRPGTGNEAFF	TGTGCCAGCAGTTACCTTAGACCCGGGACAGGTAATGAAGCTTTCTTT	TRBV6-5	TRBD1	TRBJ1-1	NA
CASSRGWADRSGNTIYF	TGTGCCAGCAGCCGCGGGTGGGCCGATCGCTCTGGAAACACCATATATTTT	TRBV28	NA	TRBJ1-3	NA
CASSFQGARQYF	TGTGCCAGTAGTTTCCAGGGGGCTCGGCAGTACTTC	TRBV19	TRBD1	TRBJ2-7	NA
CASSIRQGANYGYTF	TGTGCCAGCAGCATAAGACAGGGGGCGAACTATGGCTACACCTTC	TRBV7-2	TRBD1	TRBJ1-2	NA
CASSSIFYEQYF	TGTGCCAGCAGCTCTATTTTCTACGAGCAGTACTTC	TRBV5-6	NA	TRBJ2-7	NA
CASSSWGQGYNEQFF	TGTGCCAGCAGCTCCTGGGGACAGGGTTACAATGAGCAGTTCTTC	TRBV6-5	TRBD1	TRBJ2-1	once
CASSAGTGNTGELFF	TGTGCCAGCAGTGCCGGGACAGGGAACACCGGGGAGCTGTTTTTT	TRBV6-1	TRBD1	TRBJ2-2	NA
CASSYSVSNEKLFF	TGTGCCAGCAGTTACTCGGTTTCTAATGAAAAACTGTTTTTT	TRBV6-5	NA	TRBJ1-4	NA
CASSIGGNYGYTF	TGTGCCAGTAGTATAGGGGGGAACTATGGCTACACCTTC	TRBV19	NA	TRBJ1-2	NA
CASSEYQGRGEEKLFF	TGTGCCAGCAGTGAATATCAGGGCAGGGGTGAGGAAAAACTGTTTTTT	TRBV25-1	NA	TRBJ1-4	NA
CASSVADYYNEQFF	TGTGCCAGCAGCGTAGCGGACTACTACAATGAGCAGTTCTTC	TRBV9	NA	TRBJ2-1	NA
CASSQPGGPNEQFF	TGTGCCAGCAGTCAGCCTGGGGGACCCAATGAGCAGTTCTTC	TRBV28	NA	TRBJ2-1	once
CASSSGPGEGYTF	TGCGCCAGCAGCTCTGGACCCGGCGAGGGCTACACCTTC	TRBV5-1	NA	TRBJ1-2	NA
CASTSRGLPYVGYTF	TGTGCCAGCACTTCACGGGGCCTACCCTATGTAGGCTACACCTTC	TRBV6-5	NA	TRBJ1-2	NA
CSGKQGPTEAFF	TGCAGCGGAAAGCAGGGGCCAACTGAAGCTTTCTTT	TRBV29-1	NA	TRBJ1-1	NA
CASSLDPEYSSGNTIYF	TGTGCCAGCAGCTTAGATCCAGAGTACTCCTCTGGAAACACCATATATTTT	TRBV7-2	NA	TRBJ1-3	NA